The entry below gives a single T cell receptor beta chain sequence along with its context. Its antigen remains unknown. RNA totalling roughly 0.45 to 1 ug underwent reverse transcription with random hexamers. With immunoSEQ multiplex PCR, TCR beta CDR3 was amplified across 54 Vbeta and 13 Jbeta. TCRdb fed the immunoSEQ multiplex PCR reads into MiXCR, producing one record per CDR3 protein. This table has some 260,000 distinct CDR3 sequences, approximately 92% appearing once. The germline V gene encodes CDR1 SEHNR and CDR2 FQNEAQ (reference sequence). V lost 5 bases, J lost 7 bases, and 9 bases stayed unmatched. This CDR3 is built from 17 residues. Sequencing of TCR beta, carried out with a high-throughput approach, was applied to CD8+ and CD4+ T cells from the blood. Negative isolation yielded CD4+ and CD8+ T cells, and FACS enriched TEMRA cells. The sample comes from a study of CD8 T cells in Susac syndrome.

Broader study findings: The study recognized that its TCR sequencing and HLA analysis covered a relatively small number of individuals.

The TCR was taken from a human donor with multiple sclerosis. The source material was CD4+ T cells from PBMCs. The rearrangement uses TRBV7-9 and TRBJ1-6, with 12 bases matching TRBD1. The CDR3 loop reads CASSPIVGTGGNSPLHF. The CDR3 DNA reads TGTGCCAGCAGCCCCATCGTCGGGACAGGGGGCAATTCACCCCTCCACTTT. The full variable domain, in which reference TRBV7-9 and TRBJ1-6 provide the parts outside the CDR3, is DTGVSQNPRHKITKRGQNVTFRCDPISEHNRLYWYRQTLGQGPEFLTYFQNEAQLEKSRLLSDRFSAERPKGSFSTLEIQRTEQGDSAMYLCASSPIVGTGGNSPLHFGNGTRLTVT.